This T cell receptor (beta chain) was observed in a study of tumour-infiltrating T cells in Burkitt lymphoma. Study-wide context: The Burkitt lymphoma cohort spanned all epidemiological subtypes. Overall and progression-free survival were predicted by productive clonality.

Study conclusions and caveats: Several public clonotypes were shared across many Burkitt lymphoma patients.

Profiling relied on immunoSEQ multiplex PCR, and the TCRdb table lists in-frame clones only, not all of them. The top ten hold roughly 2.6% of the sample, which has around 50,000 clones, less than 35% seen once. This CDR3 spans 13 amino acids. The V end lost 1 base, the J end lost 10 bases, and 14 bases lay between the germline ends. Germline V lookup: CDR1 GTSNPN, CDR2 SVGIG (reference sequence). About this clone: The antigen remains unidentified.

The rearrangement links TRBV30 to TRBJ1-5; weak D call: TRBD1 (5 bases). The origin of this receptor is a human donor with Burkitt lymphoma. Source material: tumor tissue. The CDR3 here is CAWSGGDSRPQHF. The CDR3 bases are TGTGCCTGGAGTGGGGGGGATTCAAGACCCCAGCATTTT.